What follows are 25 T cell receptor beta chains derived from one specimen sequenced in a study of graft-versus-host responses after intestinal transplantation. The antigens these receptors bind are not known. Clones were sequenced by immunoSEQ multiplex PCR, and TCRdb holds only the in-frame ones, with some missing. The repertoire holds 85,000 to 90,000 clones, with roughly 87% as singletons. Specimen: unstimulated CD8+ T cells sorted from spleen or lymph node cells, collected before intestinal transplant. Receptors originate from a human donor who received an intestinal transplant.

V and J are TRBV21-1 and TRBJ2-3; the table calls TRBD1, which could not be checked here. TRBV21-1 is assigned pseudogene status. CDR3 length equals 15 residues. This chain's CDR3 is CASRMTGGYTDTQYF. CDR3 DNA: TGTGCCAGCAGGATGACAGGGGGCTACACAGATACGCAGTATTTT.

The chain uses TRBV10-2 and TRBJ1-2; D possibly corresponds to TRBD1 (5 bases). Germline-derived CDR1 and CDR2 are WSHSY and SAAADI. The CDR3 covers 13 residues. The V end lost 4 bases, the J end lost 4 bases, and 10 bases lay between the germline ends. CDR3 in amino acids: CASSGAGPYGYTF. CDR3 bases: TGCGCCAGCAGTGGGGCAGGGCCCTATGGCTACACCTTC.

This chain uses TRBV4-1 with TRBJ2-1; D might be TRBD1 or TRBD2, each matching 5 bases. CDR3 length: 14 residues. The germline gives CDR1 MGHRA, CDR2 YSYEKL. The ends were cut back, 3 bases at V and 5 bases at J, with 11 bases in the middle. The CDR3 sequence is CASSHAGTDNEQFF. For the CDR3, the DNA is TGCGCCAGCAGCCATGCCGGGACGGACAATGAGCAGTTCTTC.

The V and J genes are TRBV4-1 and TRBJ2-3, with a possible D match to TRBD1 (5 bases). Germline V gene lookup returns CDR1 MGHRA and CDR2 YSYEKL. V was shortened by 0 bases and J by 1 base, with 17 bases between the two germline ends. The CDR3 sequence is 18 residues long. The CDR3 DNA reads TGCGCCAGCAGCCAAGAGCGACGTTTATGGGGCCGCACAGATACGCAGTATTTT. Translating gives CASSQERRLWGRTDTQYF.

In its sample, this clone ranks as medium-sized. This chain uses TRBV6-1 with TRBJ2-3, with TRBD2 identical over 7 bases. CDR1 MNHNS and CDR2 SASEGT come from the germline V gene. The CDR3 is 16 amino acids. J was trimmed by 4 bases and V by 4 bases; bases with no gene match: 11. In DNA form, the CDR3 reads TGTGCCAGCAGTGTATTGACTAGCACTGACGCAGATACGCAGTATTTT. Translation: CASSVLTSTDADTQYF.

Of note for this clone: A much bigger clone sits one base away, suggesting this may be a read error. Other DNA sequences in this sample translate to the same CDR3. The genes are TRBV2 and TRBJ2-5; 9 bases line up with TRBD2. CDR3 length: 15 residues. Germline V lookup: CDR1 SNHLY, CDR2 FYNNEI. CDR3 residues: CARSDGGGAGETQYF. DNA of the CDR3: TGTGCCCGCAGTGATGGCGGGGGGGCCGGGGAGACCCAGTACTTC.

The V and J genes are TRBV6-5 and TRBJ2-1, with D possibly matching TRBD2 (6 bases). The CDR3 consists of 14 residues. V was pared by 6 bases and J by 9 bases, with 18 bases between. From germline, CDR1 is MNHEY and CDR2 SVGAGI. Here the CDR3 DNA reads TGTGCCAGCAGCCCCACGTTACTAGCCCCTGAGCAGTTCTTC. Translated, it gives CASSPTLLAPEQFF.

The rearrangement links TRBV6-6 to TRBJ1-1, with D tentatively TRBD1 (5 bases). CDR1 is MNHNY and CDR2 is SVGAGI in the germline V gene (reference sequence). The CDR3 spans 13 residues. Trimming removed 0 bases from V and 4 bases from J, with 6 bases in between. For the CDR3, the DNA is TGTGCCAGCAGTTACTCAGACAGCACTGAAGCTTTCTTT. Translated: CASSYSDSTEAFF.

This clone was found once. The rearrangement joins TRBV11-2 to TRBJ2-7; 8 bases match TRBD2. With 4 bases clipped from V and 2 bases from J, the junction kept 4 bases outside the gene matches. This CDR3 spans 14 amino acids. Germline assignment: CDR1 SGHAT and CDR2 FQNNGV. The CDR3 region has the DNA TGTGCCAGCAGCTCCTTAGCGGGGACCTACGAGCAGTACTTC. Translated, it gives CASSSLAGTYEQYF.

The chain combines TRBV7-9 with TRBJ1-2; a possible D gene is TRBD1 (5 bases). The CDR3 spans 16 residues. Germline CDR1 and CDR2: SEHNR and FQNEAQ (reference sequence). Trimming stripped 3 bases from V and 6 bases from J, with 20 bases between. The DNA of the CDR3 is TGTGCCAGCAGCTTTGGAGGTTGGCAGAAAGGGGATGGCTACACCTTC. It yields the protein CASSFGGWQKGDGYTF.

V and J are TRBV27 and TRBJ2-1, with 7 nucleotides matching TRBD2. The CDR3 totals 13 residues. V was pared by 5 bases and J by 10 bases, with 8 bases of the junction left unmatched. Looked up from germline, CDR1 is MNHEY and CDR2 is SMNVEV (reference sequence). CDR3 nucleotide sequence: TGTGCCAGCAGTATAATCAGGGAGGGCGAGCAGTTCTTC. Its protein is CASSIIREGEQFF.

This clone has only a few counts. The chain is built from TRBV5-5 and TRBJ2-7; D gene uncertain. The CDR3 totals 14 residues. The V end lost 0 bases, the J end lost 5 bases, and 12 bases lay between the germline ends. CDR1 is SGHKS and CDR2 is YYEKEE in the germline V gene (reference sequence). The CDR3 sequence is CASSLEVVGDEQYF. CDR3 nucleotides: TGTGCCAGCAGCTTGGAAGTCGTGGGCGACGAGCAGTACTTC.

The chain combines TRBV4-2 with TRBJ2-5; D perhaps matches TRBD1 (7 bases). The CDR3 is 17 amino acids. The V end was cut by 0 bases, the J end by 1 base, with 15 bases between. Germline V gives CDR1 LGHNA, CDR2 YNFKEQ. CDR3 amino acids: CASSQDRETGLQETQYF. In DNA form, the CDR3 reads TGTGCCAGCAGCCAAGATCGGGAGACAGGGCTCCAAGAGACCCAGTACTTC.

The V gene is TRBV27, the J gene TRBJ2-3; TRBD2 agrees at 8 bases. The ends lost 3 bases at V and 4 bases at J; junction bases unmatched: 9. The CDR3 is made up of 16 amino acids. CDR1 is MNHEY, CDR2 SMNVEV, per germline (reference sequence). The CDR3 DNA reads TGTGCCAGCAGTTTTCCCGGGACTAGGTCCCCAGATACGCAGTATTTT. It specifies CASSFPGTRSPDTQYF.

The chain is built from TRBV28 and TRBJ1-5; 11 bases line up with TRBD1. V was pared by 7 bases and J by 5 bases, with 4 bases of the junction left unmatched. Looked up from germline, CDR1 is MDHEN and CDR2 is SYDVKM. CDR3 length: 14 amino acids. In DNA, the CDR3 is TGTGCCAGCACGGACAGGGGGCCCCATCAGCCCCAGCATTTT. Translated, it gives CASTDRGPHQPQHF.

The chain combines TRBV25-1 with TRBJ1-3; 9 positions match TRBD1. This CDR3 is built from 13 residues. V was clipped by 8 bases and J by 5 bases; unmatched bases: 4. CDR1 and CDR2 from the germline V gene are MGHDK and SYGVNS. The CDR3 sequence is CASGQGMRNTIYF. As DNA, the CDR3 is TGTGCCAGCGGACAGGGGATGCGAAACACCATATATTTT.

In nucleotides, the CDR3 is TGTGCCAGCAGCTTAGGCAGCGGCGGCGAGCAGTACTTC. Its translation: CASSLGSGGEQYF. The chain employs TRBV7-3 and TRBJ2-7; D perhaps matches TRBD2 (5 bases). V lost 2 bases, J lost 6 bases, and 11 bases lay in between. The CDR3 is 13 amino acids. Per the germline V gene, CDR1 is SGHTA and CDR2 is FQGTGA.

The chain links TRBV5-1 to TRBJ2-7, with 8 bases aligning to TRBD1. V was clipped by 4 bases and J by 7 bases; unmatched bases: 13. Per the germline V gene, CDR1 is SGHRS and CDR2 is YFSETQ. This CDR3 has 15 residues. CDR3 loop: CASSADREYYDEQYF. DNA for the CDR3: TGCGCCAGCAGCGCGGACAGGGAATACTACGATGAGCAGTACTTC.

This clone occurred once. The junction shows a germline mismatch at one end, possibly a read error. The sample holds other DNA sequences that translate to the same CDR3. The chain joins TRBV25-1 to TRBJ2-7, with 10 bases matching TRBD1. Germline V lookup: CDR1 MGHDK, CDR2 SYGVNS. This CDR3 comprises 15 residues. This chain's CDR3 is CASSGLRDRGYEQYF. The CDR3 DNA follows: TGCGCCAGCAGCGGTCTAAGGGACAGGGGCTACGAGCAGTACTTC.

The CDR3 loop is CASSSDSEETQYF. The CDR3 region has the DNA TGTGCCAGCAGTTCGGACAGTGAAGAGACCCAGTACTTC. J is TRBJ2-5 and V is TRBV7-9; D is possibly TRBD1 (6 bases). The CDR3 extends over 13 amino acids. With 6 bases removed from V and 3 bases from J, the gap between germline ends came to 11 bases. In germline, CDR1 is SEHNR, CDR2 FQNEAQ (reference sequence).

V and J are TRBV9 and TRBJ2-1; 9 nucleotides agree with TRBD2. Trimming at V came to 0 bases and at J to 4 bases, leaving 5 bases not matched to a gene. The germline gives CDR1 SGDLS, CDR2 YYNGEE. This CDR3 comprises 16 residues. In DNA, the CDR3 is TGTGCCAGCAGCGTAGCGGGACTAGCCGGGTACAATGAGCAGTTCTTC. Residues: CASSVAGLAGYNEQFF.

The chain couples TRBV6-1 to TRBJ1-5; no definite D call. The ends were cut back, 2 bases at V and 0 bases at J, with 5 bases in the middle. Germline loops: CDR1 MNHNS, CDR2 SASEGT. CDR3 length: 14 amino acids. Here the CDR3 reads CASSERYSNQPQHF. The DNA of the CDR3 is TGTGCCAGCAGTGAACGTTATAGCAATCAGCCCCAGCATTTT.

The rearrangement joins TRBV6-5 to TRBJ2-7; the match to TRBD1 covers 7 bases. The germline gives CDR1 MNHEY, CDR2 SVGAGI. This CDR3 is built from 12 residues. The junction had 1 base not matched to a gene; V was cut back by 6 bases and J by 2 bases. CDR3 protein: CASSQGAYEQYF. The CDR3 DNA reads as TGTGCCAGCAGCCAGGGGGCCTACGAGCAGTACTTC.

The V gene is TRBV4-2, the J gene TRBJ2-7, with D perhaps matching TRBD1 (6 bases). With 0 bases removed from V and 3 bases from J, the gap between germline ends came to 18 bases. CDR1 and CDR2 (germline): LGHNA, YNFKEQ. The CDR3 runs to 17 residues. CDR3 sequence (DNA): TGTGCCAGCAGCCAAGAATTGGGACACTTCTTACTCTACGAGCAGTACTTC. Its protein is CASSQELGHFLLYEQYF.

This sequence joins TRBV14 and TRBJ2-3; no clear D. Germline CDR1 SGHDN, CDR2 FVKESK. The CDR3 extends over 12 amino acids. V shed 0 bases and J shed 5 bases, with 3 bases lying between them. DNA for the CDR3: TGTGCCAGCAGCCAAGATGTAGATACGCAGTATTTT. The encoded protein is CASSQDVDTQYF.